The clone carrying this TCR beta chain came up once. The data were taken from a study of blood T cell repertoires in COVID-19. Background on the study: Some COVID-19 samples were acute and others convalescent; all came from the United States, Italy and Spain. T cells, B-cell-depleted T cells, or PBMCs supplied cDNA or gDNA.

Patients at the Seattle site were enrolled during active infection and followed longitudinally. As processed by the authors: It was from reference gene primer amplification that nucleated cell counts were estimated. TCRdb's copy holds only in-frame clones and misses some; the assay was immunoSEQ multiplex PCR. D and trimming come from the DNA, and the V and J calls and clone size come from that table. The profile shows tens of thousands of clones, nearly 80% of them singletons. Trimming removed 5 bases from V and 8 bases from J; junction bases left unmatched: 14. The V gene's germline CDR1 is MNHEY and CDR2 SMNVEV (reference sequence). This CDR3 has 15 amino acids.

The TCR sequence derives from a man between 65 and 79 years old with COVID-19, enrolled during active disease. The sample comprised peripheral blood. V is TRBV27 and J is TRBJ1-2; 7 bases agree with TRBD1. Written as DNA, the CDR3 is TGTGCCAGCAGTCTCACCGCTTCTCAGGGGGGCGGCTACACCTTC. It yields the protein CASSLTASQGGGYTF.